This TCR beta chain was recorded in a study of blood T cell repertoires in COVID-19. Study-wide context: Italy, Spain and the United States were the sources of the convalescent and acute COVID-19 samples. T cells, B-cell-depleted T cells, or PBMCs supplied cDNA or gDNA.

This CDR3 is built from 13 residues. With 0 bases removed from V and 5 bases from J, the gap between germline ends came to 8 bases. The germline V gene encodes CDR1 SGHRS and CDR2 YFSETQ. In the study's own analysis: Cell counts per sample came from amplifying reference gene primers. The table came from immunoSEQ multiplex PCR; TCRdb's copy has only in-frame clones and leaves some out. For V, J and clone size, that table is used; D and trimming come from the DNA. The table records approximately 290,000 clones, around 90% of them present only once. The V call is TRBV5-1, the J call TRBJ2-5; possible D gene TRBD1, 5 bases. Source material: peripheral blood. The sequence was collected from a man aged 18 to 30 with active or convalescent COVID-19. CDR3 nucleotides: TGCGCCAGCAGCTTGGGGGGCGCGGAGACCCAGTACTTC. Encoded protein: CASSLGGAETQYF.